The 6 T cell receptor beta chains given below trace back to one sample, sequenced in a study of early T cells in non-severe SARS-CoV-2 infection. TCRdb re-derived calls from the 5' RACE reads in MiXCR, one entry per CDR3 protein. Of fewer than 85,000 distinct CDR3 sequences listed, around 12% are singletons. Sample: whole blood. These receptors were taken from an adult who was a healthcare worker with PCR-confirmed SARS-CoV-2 infection or an uninfected control (not recorded which).

The V call is TRBV29-1, the J call TRBJ2-1, with 7 bases fitting TRBD2. V shed 1 base, J shed 0 bases, and the junction held 3 bases outside the gene matches. Per germline, CDR1 SQVTM and CDR2 ANQGSEA. The CDR3 is 15 amino acids. CDR3 loop: CSVEGREPSYNEQFF. The CDR3 DNA sequence: TGCAGCGTTGAAGGGCGGGAGCCCTCCTACAATGAGCAGTTCTTC.

The chain is built from TRBV28 and TRBJ1-2; D unresolved. CDR3 length: 13 residues. Between the trimmed V and J ends, which lost 5 bases and 1 base, there was a span of 8 bases. From germline, CDR1 is MDHEN and CDR2 SYDVKM. CDR3 sequence reads: CASSHGYNYGYTF. CDR3 DNA sequence: TGTGCCAGCAGTCACGGATATAACTATGGCTACACCTTC.

In this sample, this clonotype turned up many times. The chain links TRBV4-2 to TRBJ2-3, with 11 bases that match TRBD2. Germline assignment: CDR1 LGHNA and CDR2 YNFKEQ. CDR3 length: 18 residues. The V and J ends lost 1 base and 0 bases, in that order; junction bases with no gene match: 6. CDR3 sequence reads: CASSQGLAGGPSTDTQYF. CDR3 nucleotides: TGTGCCAGCAGCCAAGGGCTAGCGGGGGGACCTAGCACAGATACGCAGTATTTT.

This clonotype was picked up many times. This chain connects TRBV12-3 or TRBV12-4 to TRBJ2-3; 7 bases match TRBD2. V gave up 4 bases and J gave up 4 bases; unmatched junction bases: 8. The CDR3 spans 15 residues. CDR3 coding DNA: TGTGCCAGCAGTTGGGGAGGGGCTAGGGCAGATACGCAGTATTTT. The encoded protein is CASSWGGARADTQYF.

This clonotype was detected once. This sequence may be a read error, since a much larger clone differs from it by one base. The chain joins TRBV6-6 to TRBJ2-3, with D unresolved. The V and J ends lost 2 bases and 2 bases respectively, with 11 bases between them. From germline, CDR1 is MNHNY and CDR2 SVGAGI (reference sequence). This CDR3 contains 15 residues. In DNA, the CDR3 is TGTGCCAGCAGTTACGATGTAGGTTCCACAGATACGCAGTATTTT. It encodes CASSYDVGSTDTQYF.

Many counts were recorded for this clonotype. This chain links TRBV2 with TRBJ1-6; no clear D gene. The CDR3 spans 13 residues. V dropped 5 bases and J dropped 5 bases, with 7 bases sitting between them. CDR1 and CDR2 (germline): SNHLY, FYNNEI. The CDR3 coding sequence is TGTGCCAGCAGTACGTTCGATAATTCACCCCTCCACTTT. Protein sequence: CASSTFDNSPLHF.